These T cell receptor beta chains were read from a single sample in a study of T cell changes during pregnancy in multiple sclerosis. Some clones are missing from TCRdb's copy, which holds only in-frame ones; the method was immunoSEQ multiplex PCR. Here the sample spans 37,000 or so clones, around 91% being singletons. The sample here was CD4+ T cells from peripheral blood mononuclear cells, taken in the second trimester of pregnancy. The origin of the receptors is a female donor in good health, enrolled as a control in a pregnancy study. Both conserved end residues are part of each CDR3. The D gene is left open where the match is weak. The size of a clone is reported for some rows only, either as once, few or many, or as a class for expanded clones.

J	D	size	V	DNA	CDR3
TRBJ1-1	-	-	TRBV4-1	TGCGCCAGCAGCATCAGGGCCCTGAACACTGAAGCTTTCTTT	CASSIRALNTEAFF
TRBJ1-2	TRBD1	-	TRBV15	TGTGCCACCAGCATGTTAAATACAGGGGATGGCTACACCTTC	CATSMLNTGDGYTF
TRBJ1-1	-	-	TRBV19	TGTGCCAGTATGCGGGGCGTCACTGAAGCTTTCTTT	CASMRGVTEAFF
TRBJ2-2	TRBD2	-	TRBV5-1	TGCGCCAGCGCAGCGGGGGGGGACACCGGGGAGCTGTTTTTT	CASAAGGDTGELFF
TRBJ2-7	TRBD2	-	TRBV10-1	TGCGCCAGCAGTGAGTCGGGACCAGCGGGGATCTCCTACGAGCAGTACTTC	CASSESGPAGISYEQYF
TRBJ2-2	TRBD1	-	TRBV7-9	TGTGCCAGCAGCGCACAGGGGGCGGCCGGGGAGCTGTTTTTT	CASSAQGAAGELFF
TRBJ1-5	-	-	TRBV10-3	TGTGCCATCAGTGAGACAGGGTCTAGCAATCAGCCCCAGCATTTT	CAISETGSSNQPQHF
TRBJ2-7	-	-	TRBV12-5	TGTGCTAGTGGTTTTGGGGGCAGTACGGACGAGCAGTACTTC	CASGFGGSTDEQYF
TRBJ2-1	TRBD2	once	TRBV6-5	TGTGCCAGCAACGAACTTCCGGGACTAGCCCCTGAGCAGTTCTTC	CASNELPGLAPEQFF
TRBJ1-2	-	-	TRBV28	TGTGCCAGCAGTTTAATTGGCCCAGGAGGCTCGGGTGGCTACACCTTC	CASSLIGPGGSGGYTF
TRBJ2-5	TRBD2	-	TRBV7-2	TGTGCCAGCAGCCTACAGAGGAGGACTAGCGGCGAAGAGACCCAGTACTTC	CASSLQRRTSGEETQYF
TRBJ1-4	TRBD1	-	TRBV9	TGTGCCAGCAGCGGGGGGACAGGAAGTAATGAAAAACTGTTTTTT	CASSGGTGSNEKLFF
TRBJ2-7	-	-	TRBV2	TGTGCCAGCAGTACTGGACTACGACGTTCTACCGAGCAGTACTTC	CASSTGLRRSTEQYF
TRBJ1-2	-	-	TRBV9	TGTGCCAGCAGCGTTCGAGGGCAGGATGGCTACACCTTC	CASSVRGQDGYTF
TRBJ2-2	TRBD1	-	TRBV5-1	TGCGCCAGCAGCCTCGACCGGGGACAGCTCGGCGGGGAGCTGTTTTTT	CASSLDRGQLGGELFF
TRBJ1-2	-	few	TRBV6-5	TGTGCCAGCAGTTACTCGAGAGCACAGTACTACTATGGCTACACCTTC	CASSYSRAQYYYGYTF
TRBJ2-2	-	-	TRBV11-3	TGTGCCAGCAGCCCTAACACCGGGGAGCTGTTTTTT	CASSPNTGELFF
TRBJ1-5	TRBD1	-	TRBV28	TGTGCCAGCAGCTGGACAGGGGGGGGTCATAGCAATCAGCCCCAGCATTTT	CASSWTGGGHSNQPQHF
TRBJ1-2	-	-	TRBV4-2	TGTGCCAGCAGCCAAGCCCGGGGGGGCAGGCGTTCGTATGGCTACACCTTC	CASSQARGGRRSYGYTF
TRBJ1-6	-	-	TRBV2	TGTGCCAGCAGTTCTAGAAGGGGAAATTCACCCCTCCACTTT	CASSSRRGNSPLHF
TRBJ2-2	-	-	TRBV4-1	TGCGCCAGCAGCCAAGCCCAGCGGGCTGGCACCGGGGAGCTGTTTTTT	CASSQAQRAGTGELFF
TRBJ1-2	TRBD1	-	TRBV19	TGTGCCAGTAGTAAGAGGGGAGTCCAGGGGGTCCATGGCTACACCTTC	CASSKRGVQGVHGYTF
TRBJ2-4	TRBD2	-	TRBV19	TGTGCCAGTAGTATTGCCAGGGAGGGTAAAAACATTCAGTACTTC	CASSIAREGKNIQYF
TRBJ2-3	-	-	TRBV7-8	TGTGCCAGCAGCTTAGCGGGGGGAAATACGCAGTATTTT	CASSLAGGNTQYF
TRBJ1-4	-	-	TRBV28	TGTGCCAGCAGTTTATCTCCTGAAAAACTGTTTTTT	CASSLSPEKLFF